This T cell receptor (beta chain) appears in the sequencing data of a study of cytomegalovirus exposure and HLA in healthy donors (dated by TCRdb to the late 2010s). Regarding the research as a whole: According to an earlier analysis of around 600 of the donors, 150 million to 200 million T cells yielded roughly 100 million unique TCR beta sequences and about 300 Gb of sequence data. The number of donors typed differed by locus, with roughly 620-630 for A, B, C, DRB1 and DQB1, 522 for DQA1, 600 to 610 for DPA1, and 450 to 480 for DPB1. An earlier analysis of fewer than 750 of the donors used high-throughput TCR beta sequencing to judge whether each TCR beta V gene segment behaved as functional or pseudogenic. Rather than using new phenotypic data, the later analysis identified candidate immune exposures from TCR beta sequences and from how often those sequences occurred across donors. Along with the approximately 650-subject first cohort, a separate validation cohort of more than 90 different subjects was used. Roughly 300 gigabases of sequencing data and approximately 80 million unique TCR sequences were included in an early release covering roughly 600 HLA-typed donors. HLA typing included class I and class II loci at four-digit resolution. The study profiled the T cell repertoires of 500 to 800 subjects by immunosequencing and related them to cytomegalovirus serostatus. Donor age, sex, ethnicity and CMV serostatus were collected together with the repertoire data. Genome-wide SNP genotypes for about 65% of the 666 donors were used in a later genetic analysis, which treated that subset as a discovery cohort. To predict cytomegalovirus infection status, the study brought together high-throughput TCR immunosequencing, statistical association of individual TCRs with disease status, and machine learning. Because of strong linkage in the cohort, roughly five DR-DQ haplotypes were treated as single units for association and clustering. All discovery cohort repertoires had been generated on a single sequencing platform. Among the 398 genotyped donors, around 81% belonged to the genetic ancestry cluster associated with self-reported Caucasian donors. The aim of the study was to test whether cataloging public T cell receptors could identify signatures of past pathogen exposure. In a later analysis, previously published TCR beta repertoires from 550 to 700 donors were re-analyzed and high-resolution HLA genotyping was added so that TCR occurrence patterns could be studied. Among over 350 genotyped donors of the cohort, an average of approximately 230,000 unique TCR beta nucleotide sequences were sequenced per donor, around 18% of them non-productive.

Points the paper makes about the study in general: While some public TCRs were present in many individuals, most TCR sequences turned up only very rarely across donors. A further reported finding was that TCR beta sequences accurately predicted the HLA-A and HLA-B alleles for most subjects in the first cohort. In a later analysis, most CMV-associated TCR beta chains were found to appear HLA-restricted, with HLA associations seemingly driven largely by CMV exposure. Sequencing depth was assumed to be roughly uniform across donors in the presence/absence analyses, though that assumption may not hold. Compared with the approximately 670-donor mean, donors in an Asian-associated ancestry cluster had fewer N-insertions in productive TCRs, according to a later genetic analysis. Linkage disequilibrium might explain the correlated functional status among segregating V segments, but an unknown experimental factor could not be excluded. According to a later analysis, TCR association rates differed among HLA loci, with DRB1 alleles showing the most associated TCRs and HLA-C alleles showing the fewest. In a later analysis, HLA-associated TCR beta chains showed more clonal expansion and lower generation probabilities than non-associated chains that were equally common. The study gave a list of under 200 TCR beta chains associated with cytomegalovirus. In both the original and validation cohorts, the classifier was reported to diagnose cytomegalovirus status with high specificity and sensitivity. When HLA alleles, especially DR and DQ, strongly co-occurred, TCR associations were difficult to assign to individual alleles. A few of the identified cytomegalovirus-associated TCR beta chains were confirmed in vitro to be specific for cytomegalovirus antigens. Because HLA typing was unavailable for some donors at each locus, only the typed subset was used in association tests. In a later analysis, several top co-occurrence clusters were reported to appear linked to parvovirus B19, influenza, CMV and Epstein-Barr virus. Some 16 rarely observed V segments, including chromosome 9 orphons, were excluded from the earlier analysis of approximately 500 of the donors because counts were too low. Broadly in line with IMGT annotations, most TCR beta V segments showed up in productive rearrangements about 90% or about 30% of the time in an earlier analysis of 587 of the donors. A later analysis associated 16,951 TCR beta sequences with specific HLA alleles at a false discovery rate of 0.05. The only immune exposure information available for the cohort was CMV serostatus. It was suggested by the authors that the approach could potentially be generalized to other disease states and immunological phenotypes. A cluster of highly shared sequence variants was judged likely to be a technical artifact of the sequencing pipeline. V-gene and J-gene trimming of TCR beta chains was associated with a missense DCLRE1C variant in a later genetic analysis, and the association was replicated in an independent cohort. This cohort had only TCR beta chains sequenced, and the lack of alpha or paired-chain data limited which features could be detected. Some IMGT-functional V segments, including TRBV6-2 and TRBV6-3, could not be told apart with the 87-base-pair reads, so those segments were excluded.

The CDR3 spans 12 residues, from the cysteine through the phenylalanine. The retained sequence is limited to the CDR3, 36 bases, with the frame set at the first base. V gives up 1 base and J gives up 10 bases, and the segment between their germline ends measures 10 bases. Looking up the germline V gene (reference sequence) yields CDR1 LNHNV and CDR2 YYDKDF. In regard to this clone: No cognate antigen has been identified for it. Base qualities were left out, and no much larger clone turns up one base away.

The cohort was made up of around 720 healthy bone marrow donors. All cohort members were sampled while nominally healthy, although unrecorded immune exposures were likely present. The donor tested CMV seropositive, placing the donor among the 290 or so seropositive members of the cohort. A peripheral blood sample was provided by each donor, and peripheral blood mononuclear cells were used for TCR beta sequencing. The Qiagen DNeasy Blood Extraction Kit was used to extract genomic DNA from the blood cell samples. Library prep was done by the immunoSEQ multiplex PCR assay. For the multiplex PCR, a mixture combining 60 forward primers for TCR Vbeta segments and 13 reverse primers for TCR Jbeta segments was used. The CDR3 region of rearranged TCR beta genes was amplified from genomic DNA with a multiplex PCR assay. The amplified TCR beta libraries were sequenced on the Illumina HiSeq System as 87-base-pair reads. The paper's processing steps were these. A later analysis tallied around 82 million unique TCR beta chains across the 640 or so repertoires, and around 10 million of those chains were shared by two or more donors. A nearest-neighbor algorithm error-corrected the raw reads and collapsed the reads into unique sequences, merging closely related sequences to remove PCR and sequencing errors. V, D and J gene segments were assigned by aligning CDR3 sequences to IMGT reference sequences. Each retained sequence needed at least a six-nucleotide match to both a V gene segment and a J gene segment. Rearrangements were called productive when the CDR3 lacked stop codons and stayed in frame with V and J; all others were non-productive. Following IMGT convention, CDR3 was defined as the stretch from the second conserved V-encoded cysteine up to the conserved J-encoded phenylalanine. Sequences without an unambiguous match to a single V gene segment were excluded from the earlier analysis of approximately 600 of the donors. An earlier analysis of 587 of the donors classified V segments as functional when productive rearrangements were above 56.7% and as segregating when the standard deviation between donors was above 5%. A statistical classification framework was developed to diagnose cytomegalovirus status using the catalog of TCR beta chain sequences. In a later analysis, V and J genes were assigned by comparing TCR nucleotide sequences against IMGT/GENE-DB human TR gene sequences. In a later analysis, CDR3 sequences and most-parsimonious VDJ recombination scenarios were assigned using the TCRdist pipeline. In a later analysis, each TCR beta chain was defined by its CDR3 amino acid sequence together with its V-gene family, and reads without a unique V-gene family were excluded. A later analysis removed nearly 600 highly shared, low-generation-probability nucleotide sequences to deal with suspected cross-contamination and a sequencing artifact. A later analysis calculated a clonal expansion index for each public chain from normalized within-repertoire ranks of inferred template counts. In a later analysis, generation probabilities were computed with a VDJ recombination model fitted to out-of-frame rearrangements, and the resulting probabilities were checked against IGoR. In a later analysis, hypergeometric tests were used to score TCR-TCR, TCR-HLA and TCR-CMV co-occurrence, with a repertoire-size bias correction applied to TCR pairs. In a later analysis, false discovery rates were estimated by permuting HLA or CMV assignments 20 times. In a later analysis, co-occurring TCRs were grouped using DBSCAN, and TCRdist sequence similarity was added for clustering within HLA-allele-positive subsets. Repertoires with fewer than 30,000 or more than 120,000 public chains were left out of co-occurrence clustering, as were five repertoires with anomalous nucleotide sharing. The immuneACCESS repertoire file appears here via TCRdb, limited to in-frame rearrangements. These files lack a portion of the clones; in checked studies, under half of the deficit traces to unresolved V genes, and the cause of the others is not known. V and J calls and clone size follow that table, whereas D and trimming were derived from the DNA. Across this sample there are about 160,000 clones, with around 83% seen only once. Of the sample, 8.5% falls within the top ten clones.

The receptor was derived from a male donor in good health and CMV-seropositive. This receptor chain uses TRBV15 and TRBJ2-5, with the D gene call left open. Sequencing was done on a sample of PBMCs. The DNA is TGTGCCACCAGCAGAGTCGGCGGTATCCAGTACTTC. Its amino acids are CATSRVGGIQYF.